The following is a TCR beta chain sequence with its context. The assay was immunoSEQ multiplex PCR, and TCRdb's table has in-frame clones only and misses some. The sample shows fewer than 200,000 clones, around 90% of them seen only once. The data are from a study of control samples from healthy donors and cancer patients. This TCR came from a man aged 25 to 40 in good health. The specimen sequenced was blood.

CDR3 residues: CASSDAVGNEQFF. In nucleotides, the CDR3 is TGTGCCAGCAGTGACGCCGTGGGCAATGAGCAGTTCTTC. The J gene is TRBJ2-1, the V gene TRBV6-4; D not resolved. Trimming took 2 bases from V and 6 from J, leaving 8 bases between them. The germline V gene encodes CDR1 MRHNA and CDR2 SNTAGT. CDR3 length: 13 amino acids.